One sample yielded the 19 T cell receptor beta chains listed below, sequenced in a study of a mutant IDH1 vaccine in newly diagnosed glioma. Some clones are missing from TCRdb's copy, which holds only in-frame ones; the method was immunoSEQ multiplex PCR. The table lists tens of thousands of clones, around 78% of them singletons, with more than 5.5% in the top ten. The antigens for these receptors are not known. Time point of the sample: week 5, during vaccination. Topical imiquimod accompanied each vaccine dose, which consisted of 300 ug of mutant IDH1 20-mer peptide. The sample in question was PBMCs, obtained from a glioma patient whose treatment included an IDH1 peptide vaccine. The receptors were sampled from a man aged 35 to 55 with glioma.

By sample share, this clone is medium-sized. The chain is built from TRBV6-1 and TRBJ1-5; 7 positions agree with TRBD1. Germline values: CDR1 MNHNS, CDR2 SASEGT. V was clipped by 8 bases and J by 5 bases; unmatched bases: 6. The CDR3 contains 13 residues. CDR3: CASGTGDYQPQHF. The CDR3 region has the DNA TGTGCCAGCGGAACAGGGGACTATCAGCCCCAGCATTTT.

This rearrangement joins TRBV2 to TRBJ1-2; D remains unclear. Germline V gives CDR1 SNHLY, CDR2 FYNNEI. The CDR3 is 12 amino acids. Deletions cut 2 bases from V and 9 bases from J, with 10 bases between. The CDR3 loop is CASSEIQFSYTF. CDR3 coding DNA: TGTGCCAGCAGTGAAATACAGTTTAGCTACACCTTC. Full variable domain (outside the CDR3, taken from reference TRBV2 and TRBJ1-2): EPEVTQTPSHQVTQMGQEVILRCVPISNHLYFYWYRQILGQKVEFLVSFYNNEISEKSEIFDDQFSVERPDGSNFTLKIRSTKLEDSAMYFCASSEIQFSYTFGSGTRLTVV.

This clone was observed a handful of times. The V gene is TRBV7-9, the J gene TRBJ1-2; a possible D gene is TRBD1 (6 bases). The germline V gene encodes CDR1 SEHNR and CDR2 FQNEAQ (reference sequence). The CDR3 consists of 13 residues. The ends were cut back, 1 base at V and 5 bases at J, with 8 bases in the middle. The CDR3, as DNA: TGTGCCAGCAGCTTAGGGACAGAGTATGGCTACACCTTC. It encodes CASSLGTEYGYTF.

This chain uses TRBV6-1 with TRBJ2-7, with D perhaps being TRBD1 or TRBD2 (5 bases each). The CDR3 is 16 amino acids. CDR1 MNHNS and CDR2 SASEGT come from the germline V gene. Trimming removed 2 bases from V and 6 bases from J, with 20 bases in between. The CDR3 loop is CASSESEAGYYSEQYF. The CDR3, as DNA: TGTGCCAGCAGTGAATCGGAGGCAGGGTATTACTCCGAGCAGTACTTC.

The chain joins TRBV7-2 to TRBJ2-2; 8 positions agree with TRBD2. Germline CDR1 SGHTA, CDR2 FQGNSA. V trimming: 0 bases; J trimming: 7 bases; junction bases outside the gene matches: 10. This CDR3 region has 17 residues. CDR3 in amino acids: CASSLAKTSVPLGELFF. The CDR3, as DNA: TGTGCCAGCAGCTTAGCGAAGACTAGCGTACCCCTCGGGGAGCTGTTTTTT.

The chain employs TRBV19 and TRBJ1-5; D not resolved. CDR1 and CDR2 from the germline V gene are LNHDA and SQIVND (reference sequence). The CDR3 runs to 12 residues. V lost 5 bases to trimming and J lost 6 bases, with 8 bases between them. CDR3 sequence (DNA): TGTGCCAGTAGTCCCTATCTTCAGCCCCAGCATTTT. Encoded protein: CASSPYLQPQHF.

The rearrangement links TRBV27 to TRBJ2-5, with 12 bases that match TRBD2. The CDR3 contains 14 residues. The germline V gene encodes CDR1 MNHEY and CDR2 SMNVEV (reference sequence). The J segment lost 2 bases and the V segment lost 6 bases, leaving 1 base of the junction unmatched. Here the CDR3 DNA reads TGTGCCAGCAGGCTAGCGGGGGGGCAAGAGACCCAGTACTTC. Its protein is CASRLAGGQETQYF.

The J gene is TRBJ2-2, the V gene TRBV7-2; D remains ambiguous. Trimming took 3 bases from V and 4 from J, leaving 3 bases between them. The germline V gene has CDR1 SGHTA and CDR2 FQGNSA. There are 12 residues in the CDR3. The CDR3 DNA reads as TGTGCCAGCAGCTTCTTCACCGGGGAGCTGTTTTTT. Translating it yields CASSFFTGELFF.

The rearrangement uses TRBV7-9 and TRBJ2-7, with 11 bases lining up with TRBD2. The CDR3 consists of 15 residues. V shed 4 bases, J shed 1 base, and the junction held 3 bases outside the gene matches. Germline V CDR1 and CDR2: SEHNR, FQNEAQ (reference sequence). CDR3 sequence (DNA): TGTGCCAGCAGCTCTAGCGGGGGGATGTCCTACGAGCAGTACTTC. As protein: CASSSSGGMSYEQYF.

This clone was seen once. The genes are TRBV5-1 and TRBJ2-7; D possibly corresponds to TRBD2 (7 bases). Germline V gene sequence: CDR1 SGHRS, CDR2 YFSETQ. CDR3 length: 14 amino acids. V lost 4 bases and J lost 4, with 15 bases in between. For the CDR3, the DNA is TGCGCCAGCAGCGGGGGGGCCAGGGTATACGAGCAGTACTTC. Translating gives CASSGGARVYEQYF.

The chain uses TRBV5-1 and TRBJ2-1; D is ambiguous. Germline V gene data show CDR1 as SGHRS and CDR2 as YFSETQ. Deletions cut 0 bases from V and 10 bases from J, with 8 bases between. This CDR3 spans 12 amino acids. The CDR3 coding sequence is TGCGCCAGCAGCTTGGGAGTCGACGAGCAGTTCTTC. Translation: CASSLGVDEQFF.

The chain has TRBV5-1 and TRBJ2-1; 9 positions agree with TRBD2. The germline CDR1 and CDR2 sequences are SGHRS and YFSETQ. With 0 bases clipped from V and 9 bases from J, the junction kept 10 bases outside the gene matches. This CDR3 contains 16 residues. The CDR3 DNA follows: TGCGCCAGCAGCTTGGAGATAGCGGGGGCAAGAGGTGAGCAGTTCTTC. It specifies CASSLEIAGARGEQFF.

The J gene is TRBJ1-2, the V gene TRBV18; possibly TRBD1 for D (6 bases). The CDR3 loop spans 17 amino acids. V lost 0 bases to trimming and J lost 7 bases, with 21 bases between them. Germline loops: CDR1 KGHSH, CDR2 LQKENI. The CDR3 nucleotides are TGTGCCAGCTCACCACCATATGGGGGGGGCTCCCTCGGTGGCTACACCTTC. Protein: CASSPPYGGGSLGGYTF.

The CDR3 DNA follows: TGTGCCAGCAGCTTAGGGGGACAGGGTAGGGTGGAAAAACTGTTTTTT. This gives the protein CASSLGGQGRVEKLFF. The chain links TRBV13 to TRBJ1-4, with 9 bases aligning to TRBD1. V gave up 0 bases and J gave up 8 bases; unmatched junction bases: 7. Germline CDR1 PRHDT, CDR2 FYEKMQ (reference sequence). The CDR3 length is 16 residues.

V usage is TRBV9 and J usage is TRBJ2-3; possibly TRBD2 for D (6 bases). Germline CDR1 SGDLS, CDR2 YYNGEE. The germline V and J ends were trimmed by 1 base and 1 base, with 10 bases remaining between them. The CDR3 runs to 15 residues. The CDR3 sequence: CASSVRAGRTDTQYF. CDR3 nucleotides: TGTGCCAGCAGCGTAAGGGCGGGGCGCACAGATACGCAGTATTTT. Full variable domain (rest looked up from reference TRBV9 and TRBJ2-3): DSGVTQTPKHLITATGQRVTLRCSPRSGDLSVYWYQQSLDQGLQFLIQYYNGEERAKGNILERFSAQQFPDLHSELNLSSLELGDSALYFCASSVRAGRTDTQYFGPGTRLTVL.

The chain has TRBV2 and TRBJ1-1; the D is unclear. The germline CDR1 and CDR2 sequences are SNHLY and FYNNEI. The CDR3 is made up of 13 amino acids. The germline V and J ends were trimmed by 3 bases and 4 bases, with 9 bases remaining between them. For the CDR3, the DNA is TGTGCCAGCAGTGATTTTGATGGCACTGAAGCTTTCTTT. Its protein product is CASSDFDGTEAFF.

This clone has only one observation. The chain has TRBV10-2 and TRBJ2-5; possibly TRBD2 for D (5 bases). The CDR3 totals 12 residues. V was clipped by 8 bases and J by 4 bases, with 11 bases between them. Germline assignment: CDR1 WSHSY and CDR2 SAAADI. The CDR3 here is CASGRVGETQYF. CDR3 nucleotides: TGCGCCAGCGGGCGGGTGGGAGAGACCCAGTACTTC.

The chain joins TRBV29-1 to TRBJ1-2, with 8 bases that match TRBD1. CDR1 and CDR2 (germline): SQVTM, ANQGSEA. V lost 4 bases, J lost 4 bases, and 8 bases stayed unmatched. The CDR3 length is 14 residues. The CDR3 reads CSVVPQGQVYGYTF. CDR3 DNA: TGCAGCGTTGTACCTCAGGGACAGGTCTATGGCTACACCTTC.

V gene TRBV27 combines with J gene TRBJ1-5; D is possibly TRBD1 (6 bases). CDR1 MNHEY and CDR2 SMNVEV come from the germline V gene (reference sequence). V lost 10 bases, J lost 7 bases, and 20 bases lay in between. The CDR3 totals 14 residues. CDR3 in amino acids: CATGSAGGGQPQHF. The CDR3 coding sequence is TGTGCCACCGGATCCGCGGGGGGCGGCCAGCCCCAGCATTTT.